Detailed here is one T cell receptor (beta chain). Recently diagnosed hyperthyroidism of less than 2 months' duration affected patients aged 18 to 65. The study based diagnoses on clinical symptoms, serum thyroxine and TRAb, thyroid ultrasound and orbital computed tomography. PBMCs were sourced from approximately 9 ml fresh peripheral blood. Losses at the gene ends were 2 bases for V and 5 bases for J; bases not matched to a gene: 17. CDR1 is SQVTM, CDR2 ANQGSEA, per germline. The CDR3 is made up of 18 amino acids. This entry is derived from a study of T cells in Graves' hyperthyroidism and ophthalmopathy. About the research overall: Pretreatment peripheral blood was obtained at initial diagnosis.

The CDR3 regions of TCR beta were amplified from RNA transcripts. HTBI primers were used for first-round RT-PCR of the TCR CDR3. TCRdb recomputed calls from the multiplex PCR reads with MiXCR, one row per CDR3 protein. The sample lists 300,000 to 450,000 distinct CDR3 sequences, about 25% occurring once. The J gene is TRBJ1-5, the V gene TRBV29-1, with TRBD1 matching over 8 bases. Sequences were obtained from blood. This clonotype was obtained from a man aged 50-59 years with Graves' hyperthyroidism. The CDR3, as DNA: TGCAGCGTTGAATTGTCACTTGAGAGGACAGGGTTCGATCAGCCCCAGCATTTT. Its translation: CSVELSLERTGFDQPQHF.